Listed below are T cell receptor beta chains from one sample, sequenced in a study of cytomegalovirus exposure and HLA in healthy donors. The protocol was immunoSEQ multiplex PCR, while the TCRdb copy is restricted to in-frame clones and leaves out a portion. This repertoire shows roughly 140,000 clones, roughly 80% found once; its top ten account for approximately 6.3%. Sequencing was performed on PBMCs. These receptor sequences come from a man aged 35 to 55 in good health and CMV-seropositive. The conserved cysteine and the conserved F or W are not part of the CDR3 here.

v_call,j_call,cdr3_aa
TRBV29-1,TRBJ2-5,SVRKGDQETQY
TRBV28,TRBJ2-7,ASSLHSLIYEQY
TRBV18,TRBJ1-5,ASSHGQGAGQPQH
TRBV6-5,TRBJ2-7,ASRFRTGTNEQY
TRBV25-1,TRBJ2-7,ASSDLTGSYEQY
TRBV5-6,TRBJ1-4,ASSTLTGNEKLF
TRBV4-3,TRBJ1-1,ASSQGRQGDTEAF
TRBV6-6,TRBJ2-1,ASTSGGSNNEQF
TRBV5-4,TRBJ2-5,ASSLQGTQTQY
TRBV5-6,TRBJ2-1,ASSLVYNEQF
TRBV7-2,TRBJ2-5,ASSLELTSGRKETQY
TRBV6-5,TRBJ2-7,ASSDTQLGQY
TRBV4-3,TRBJ2-5,ASSPGLAATGEETQY
TRBV4-2,TRBJ1-2,ASSQEGATGVGYT
TRBV7-8,TRBJ1-1,ASSPMRTGNTEAF
TRBV2,TRBJ1-2,ASSRDSNYGYT
TRBV6-1,TRBJ2-1,ASSEDPTRQHNEQF
TRBV28,TRBJ1-2,ASRGELTGWLYGYT
TRBV5-1,TRBJ2-2,ASSLVAGEGTGELF
TRBV28,TRBJ2-2,ASNTGTGYPGELF
TRBV5-5,TRBJ2-2,ASSGGLAGNTGELF
TRBV7-8,TRBJ2-3,ASSPPLREGLNTQY
TRBV30,TRBJ2-1,AWSGGSQDEQF
TRBV5-4,TRBJ2-1,ASSFQLGSEQF
TRBV4-3,TRBJ1-1,ASSPGTPQGNTEAF
TRBV29-1,TRBJ2-7,SAEVGYEQY
TRBV5-1,TRBJ2-1,ASSLNLAGGSYNEQF
TRBV9,TRBJ1-1,ASSPRTGFTEAF
TRBV4-2,TRBJ1-3,ASSQAGAGNTIY
TRBV12-2,TRBJ2-7,ASRLLRGQDNSYEQY
TRBV4-3,TRBJ1-1,ASSQEPGRGTEAF
TRBV7-9,TRBJ2-1,ASSPPLDPYNEQF
TRBV9,TRBJ1-2,ASSAQQGMPYGYT
TRBV28,TRBJ1-5,ASSLGRRQPQH
TRBV27,TRBJ1-1,ASSLSGMNTEAF
TRBV19,TRBJ2-7,ASSGLSGGHYEQY
TRBV4-3,TRBJ2-1,ASSQDWTSDYNEQF
TRBV29-1,TRBJ2-1,SVDGQGKNEQF
TRBV30,TRBJ2-5,AWSRDSKETQY
TRBV12-5,TRBJ1-2,ASGLGGQGNYGYT
TRBV4-1,TRBJ2-1,ASSQGGRGEQF
TRBV2,TRBJ1-5,ASSGSYSPNQPQH